Presented here are 26 T cell receptor beta chains from one specimen sequenced in a study of CD8 T cells in ankylosing spondylitis. Points from the study as a whole: A TCR beta motif made of fewer than ten highly homologous variants seemed typical of ankylosing spondylitis blood.

TCRdb recomputed calls from the 5' RACE reads with MiXCR, one row per CDR3 protein. Among 470,000 or so distinct CDR3 sequences listed, roughly a quarter were seen once. The antigens for these receptors are not known. Sequences were obtained from blood, either unsorted or a sorted T cell fraction (not recorded which). The receptor source for this set is a male donor with ankylosing spondylitis.

This clonotype has a handful of counts. The chain combines TRBV5-5 with TRBJ2-7; TRBD1 agrees at 9 bases. V lost 4 bases to trimming and J lost 4 bases; unmatched junction nucleotides: 15. The length of the CDR3 is 17 residues. CDR1 is SGHKS and CDR2 is YYEKEE in the germline V gene (reference sequence). In DNA form, the CDR3 reads TGTGCCAGCAGCCCGGGACAGGGAGCTGTTTATCGATACGAGCAGTACTTC. Protein product: CASSPGQGAVYRYEQYF. The full variable domain, in which reference TRBV5-5 and TRBJ2-7 provide the parts outside the CDR3, is DAGVTQSPTHLIKTRGQQVTLRCSPISGHKSVSWYQQVLGQGPQFIFQYYEKEERGRGNFPDRFSARQFPNYSSELNVNALLLGDSALYLCASSPGQGAVYRYEQYFGPGTRLTVT.

This clonotype has only a few counts. The chain employs TRBV12-3 or TRBV12-4 and TRBJ1-2, with D uncertain. V was cut by 7 bases and J by 8 bases, with 17 bases left in between. The CDR3 spans 13 residues. This chain's CDR3 is CASKLGPDRGYTF. The DNA for the CDR3 is TGTGCCAGCAAACTTGGGCCCGATCGGGGCTACACCTTC.

This clonotype came up many times. V and J are TRBV20-1 and TRBJ2-1; 7 bases agree with TRBD1. The CDR3 totals 14 residues. Looked up from germline, CDR1 is DFQATT and CDR2 is SNEGSKA (reference sequence). V lost 3 bases, J lost 9 bases, and 11 bases stayed unmatched. The CDR3 DNA sequence: TGCAGTGCTAGCAGGGACAGAGTTAATGGTGAGCAGTTCTTC. It encodes CSASRDRVNGEQFF.

This clonotype was seen more than once but under ten times. J is TRBJ2-7 and V is TRBV20-1; unclear D gene. Trimming shortened V by 8 bases and J by 4 bases, and 15 bases separated the two germline ends. The CDR3 sequence is 12 residues long. The germline CDR1 and CDR2 sequences are DFQATT and SNEGSKA (reference sequence). The chain's CDR3 is CSTTDSHYEQYF. The DNA of the CDR3 is TGCAGTACGACGGATTCCCATTACGAGCAGTACTTC.

This chain links TRBV11-2 with TRBJ2-2, with 8 nucleotides matching TRBD2. The germline V gene encodes CDR1 SGHAT and CDR2 FQNNGV. The CDR3 sequence is 20 residues long. V shed 2 bases and J 0 bases; nucleotides not matched to a gene: 14. The CDR3 DNA reads as TGTGCCAGCAGCTTATGCACCCGAGATAGCGGGGTAGCGAACACCGGGGAGCTGTTTTTT. It yields the protein CASSLCTRDSGVANTGELFF.

The chain links TRBV20-1 to TRBJ2-7; the D gene is possibly TRBD1 (6 bases). The CDR3 length is 14 residues. The ends were cut back, 5 bases at V and 0 bases at J, with 14 bases in the middle. From germline, CDR1 is DFQATT and CDR2 SNEGSKA (reference sequence). Here the CDR3 DNA reads TGCAGTGCTTCGCTAGGGGGAGTCTCCTACGAGCAGTACTTC. Translating gives CSASLGGVSYEQYF.

The chain uses TRBV15 and TRBJ1-1; D gene uncertain. Looked up from germline, CDR1 is LNHNV and CDR2 is YYDKDF (reference sequence). The CDR3 consists of 18 residues. Trimming removed 0 bases from V and 2 bases from J, with 19 bases in between. The CDR3 nucleotides are TGTGCCACCAGCAGAGATCTTCCAGGTATAGGCTTAAACACTGAAGCTTTCTTT. This codes for CATSRDLPGIGLNTEAFF. Full variable domain (rest looked up from reference TRBV15 and TRBJ1-1): DAMVIQNPRYQVTQFGKPVTLSCSQTLNHNVMYWYQQKSSQAPKLLFHYYDKDFNNEADTPDNFQSRRPNTSFCFLDIRSPGLGDTAMYLCATSRDLPGIGLNTEAFFGQGTRLTVV.

This chain links TRBV2 with TRBJ2-2, with D uncertain. Germline CDR1 is SNHLY and CDR2 is FYNNEI. Trimming cost V 5 bases and J 7 bases, with 14 bases left between them. The CDR3 consists of 14 residues. The CDR3 sequence is CASSSDARGGELFF. Here the CDR3 DNA reads TGTGCCAGCAGTTCAGACGCCCGAGGCGGGGAGCTGTTTTTT.

At least ten counts were recorded for this clonotype. The J gene is TRBJ2-2, the V gene TRBV7-9; no clear D gene. V gave up 8 bases and J gave up 6 bases, with 7 bases separating them. Germline V CDR1 and CDR2: SEHNR, FQNEAQ (reference sequence). The CDR3 contains 11 residues. The CDR3 here is CASSLPGELFF. CDR3 coding DNA: TGTGCCAGCTCCCTCCCCGGGGAGCTGTTTTTT.

This clonotype was seen a few times. The J gene is TRBJ2-1, the V gene TRBV20-1; 11 nucleotides align to TRBD2. Germline V lookup: CDR1 DFQATT, CDR2 SNEGSKA (reference sequence). Trimming removed 1 base from V and 8 bases from J; junction bases left unmatched: 4. This CDR3 has 14 amino acids. CDR3 sequence: CSARGTSGFDEQFF. The CDR3 DNA sequence: TGCAGTGCTAGAGGGACTAGCGGGTTCGATGAGCAGTTCTTC.

The chain combines TRBV28 with TRBJ2-7; D is undetermined. V shed 6 bases and J shed 3 bases, with 9 bases lying between them. This CDR3 contains 12 residues. The germline V gene has CDR1 MDHEN and CDR2 SYDVKM. DNA of the CDR3: TGTGCCAGCAGCCAAGGGTACTACGAGCAGTACGTC. This sequence encodes CASSQGYYEQYV.

The gene calls are TRBV10-2 and TRBJ2-1; 7 bases are a match to TRBD1. The CDR3 totals 16 residues. Per germline, CDR1 WSHSY and CDR2 SAAADI. V trimming: 6 bases; J trimming: 0 bases; junction bases outside the gene matches: 8. The CDR3 region is CASRETGPSSYNEQFF. CDR3 DNA: TGCGCCAGCAGAGAGACAGGGCCTAGCTCCTACAATGAGCAGTTCTTC.

This clonotype was seen only a few times. The chain has TRBV12-3 or TRBV12-4 and TRBJ2-7; the D gene is possibly TRBD2 (7 bases). Trimming stripped 4 bases from V and 4 bases from J, with 14 bases between. The CDR3 consists of 14 residues. The CDR3: CASSYREGRYEQYF. CDR3 DNA: TGTGCCAGCAGTTACAGGGAGGGCCGTTACGAGCAGTACTTC.

The table lists this clonotype with a few counts. V and J are TRBV20-1 and TRBJ2-5; D is perhaps TRBD1 or TRBD2 (5 bases each). Trimming stripped 6 bases from V and 1 base from J, with 18 bases between. The CDR3 consists of 15 residues. Germline V gene lookup returns CDR1 DFQATT and CDR2 SNEGSKA (reference sequence). The DNA for the CDR3 is TGCAGTGCCAGGGATCCAGCGGCACCCCAAGAGACCCAGTACTTC. Protein product: CSARDPAAPQETQYF.

This clonotype has only a few counts. The V and J genes are TRBV5-1 and TRBJ2-2; perhaps TRBD1 as D (6 bases). This CDR3 has 16 residues. V was clipped by 5 bases and J by 4 bases, with 18 bases between them. Germline-derived CDR1 and CDR2 are SGHRS and YFSETQ. The DNA of the CDR3 is TGCGCCAGCAGAGGGTGGACAGAGAAAGGCACCGGGGAGCTGTTTTTT. As protein: CASRGWTEKGTGELFF.

This clonotype has just a few counts. The chain has TRBV13 and TRBJ1-2; weak D call: TRBD1 (6 bases). This CDR3 has 14 residues. The germline CDR1 and CDR2 sequences are PRHDT and FYEKMQ (reference sequence). V gave up 5 bases and J gave up 14 bases, with 24 bases separating them. The CDR3 spells CASSPAADGPQGTF. CDR3 bases: TGTGCCAGCAGCCCCGCGGCGGATGGCCCGCAGGGGACCTTC. The full variable domain, its missing parts supplied by reference TRBV13 and TRBJ1-2, is AAGVIQSPRHLIKEKRETATLKCYPIPRHDTVYWYQQGPGQDPQFLISFYEKMQSDKGSIPDRFSAQQFSDYHSELNMSSLELGDSALYFCASSPAADGPQGTFGSGTRLTVV.

This chain links TRBV3-1 with TRBJ2-3, with unresolved D. This CDR3 contains 14 residues. Germline values: CDR1 LGHDT, CDR2 YNNKEL (reference sequence). The V and J ends lost 1 base and 4 bases respectively, with 9 bases between them. This CDR3 is CASSQGLDADTQYF. CDR3 in DNA: TGTGCCAGCAGCCAAGGGCTTGACGCAGATACGCAGTATTTT.

In this sample, this clonotype turned up a few times. CDR3: CASSLLDRANQPQHF. Written as DNA, the CDR3 is TGTGCCAGCAGCCTTCTCGACAGGGCCAATCAGCCCCAGCATTTT. J is TRBJ1-5 and V is TRBV28, with 7 bases identical to TRBD1. The V and J ends lost 6 bases and 3 bases, in that order; junction bases with no gene match: 8. CDR3 size: 15 residues. Per the germline V gene, CDR1 is MDHEN and CDR2 is SYDVKM.

This clonotype was observed many times. The V call is TRBV27, the J call TRBJ1-2; a weak D match, TRBD1 (6 bases). CDR1 and CDR2 from the germline V gene are MNHEY and SMNVEV (reference sequence). The CDR3 consists of 13 residues. The V end was cut by 6 bases, the J end by 8 bases, with 16 bases between. In nucleotides, the CDR3 is TGTGCCAGCAGCACAGGGAGTTCGAGGGGCTACACCTTC. Protein product: CASSTGSSRGYTF.

As concerns this clonotype: The junction shows a germline mismatch at one end, possibly a read error. The chain uses TRBV20-1 and TRBJ2-3; D is tentatively TRBD1 or TRBD2 (5 bases each). The CDR3 is 13 amino acids. Germline loops: CDR1 DFQATT, CDR2 SNEGSKA (reference sequence). DNA of the CDR3: TGCAGTGCTAGACTTGAGACTATGGGGACGCAGTATTTC. Protein sequence: CSARLETMGTQYF.

This chain connects TRBV10-3 to TRBJ1-3, with D tentatively TRBD1 (6 bases). Trimming cost V 6 bases and J 3 bases, with 9 bases left between them. In germline, CDR1 is ENHRY, CDR2 SYGVKD. The CDR3 is made up of 13 amino acids. CDR3 nucleotide sequence: TGTGCCATCAGCGAGGGGGATGGAAACACCATATATTTT. It translates to CAISEGDGNTIYF.

There are a few counts of this clonotype. The chain is built from TRBV20-1 and TRBJ1-2; no reliable D call. V lost 2 bases, J lost 4 bases, and 14 bases lay in between. The CDR3 is made up of 14 amino acids. Per the germline V gene, CDR1 is DFQATT and CDR2 is SNEGSKA (reference sequence). CDR3 in DNA: TGCAGTGCTAGATCGGAGTCTGGTGGCTATGGCTACACCTTC. Translated, it gives CSARSESGGYGYTF.

This clonotype has a count of ten or more. The chain uses TRBV18 and TRBJ2-1; 7 bases agree with TRBD2. With V trimmed by 3 bases and J by 7 bases, 9 bases remained unmatched. CDR3 length: 15 residues. Looked up from germline, CDR1 is KGHSH and CDR2 is LQKENI. The DNA for the CDR3 is TGTGCCAGCTCACCTCTAGCGGAGAGTAGGAATGAGCAGTTCTTC. It translates to CASSPLAESRNEQFF.

This chain connects TRBV20-1 to TRBJ1-1, with a possible D match to TRBD1 (5 bases). Between the trimmed V and J ends, which lost 6 bases and 1 base, there was a span of 12 bases. CDR1 and CDR2 (germline): DFQATT, SNEGSKA (reference sequence). The CDR3 has 13 amino acids. This CDR3 reads CSAPKRGNTEAFF. For the CDR3, the DNA is TGCAGTGCGCCCAAGAGGGGGAACACTGAAGCTTTCTTT.

The gene calls are TRBV5-1 and TRBJ2-5; no firm D call. CDR1 is SGHRS and CDR2 is YFSETQ in the germline V gene. This CDR3 region has 15 residues. V shed 4 bases and J shed 2 bases, with 15 bases lying between them. The CDR3 loop reads CASSPIPGPQETQYF. CDR3 DNA: TGCGCCAGCAGCCCTATACCGGGCCCTCAAGAGACCCAGTACTTC.

The CDR3 sequence is CASRPLNTEAFF. CDR3 bases: TGTGCCAGCAGGCCCTTGAACACTGAAGCTTTCTTT. The V and J genes are TRBV7-9 and TRBJ1-1; D is uncertain. The CDR3 spans 12 residues. CDR1 SEHNR and CDR2 FQNEAQ come from the germline V gene (reference sequence). V shed 6 bases and J shed 0 bases, with 5 bases lying between them.